Presented here are 23 T cell receptor beta chains from one specimen sequenced in a study of T-cell memory formation after mild COVID-19. TCRdb reanalysed the 5' RACE reads using MiXCR and keeps one entry per CDR3 protein. The profile shows a few hundred thousand distinct CDR3 sequences, 15% to 20% of them singletons. The specimen sequenced was PBMCs or a T cell subset sorted from them (not recorded which). Receptors originate from a man aged 18 to 35 who had mild COVID-19 (a few samples of this study predate the infection). Cell type and time point are not known.

At least ten counts were recorded for this clonotype. The genes are TRBV5-1 and TRBJ2-5; D gene ambiguous. V dropped 0 bases and J dropped 7 bases, with 10 bases sitting between them. Germline V gives CDR1 SGHRS, CDR2 YFSETQ. This CDR3 contains 13 residues. CDR3 sequence (DNA): TGCGCCAGCAGCTTGGATACGGTAACGACCCAGTACTTC. Protein product: CASSLDTVTTQYF.

This clonotype was found once. The CDR3 region is CASSLDHTGNSPLHF. Here the CDR3 DNA reads TGTGCCAGCAGCTTGGATCACACGGGGAATTCACCCCTCCACTTT. The V call is TRBV5-4, the J call TRBJ1-6; no firm D call. This CDR3 region has 15 residues. V dropped 0 bases and J dropped 7 bases, with 11 bases sitting between them. Germline assignment: CDR1 SGHNT and CDR2 YYREEE (reference sequence).

This clonotype was found a few times. The CDR3 DNA reads TGTGCCAGCAGCGGCGAGCGGGACCGCACAGATACGCAGTATTTT. It translates to CASSGERDRTDTQYF. This chain connects TRBV9 to TRBJ2-3; 7 nucleotides match TRBD2. The CDR3 is 15 residues long. V was clipped by 3 bases and J by 1 base; unmatched bases: 5. The germline V gene has CDR1 SGDLS and CDR2 YYNGEE.

This chain joins TRBV6-5 and TRBJ1-2; 7 nucleotides agree with TRBD1. With 6 bases clipped from V and 1 base from J, the junction kept 5 bases outside the gene matches. Per the germline V gene, CDR1 is MNHEY and CDR2 is SVGAGI. This CDR3 is 14 amino acids long. The CDR3 loop is CASRPTGNNYGYTF. CDR3 coding DNA: TGTGCCAGCAGACCGACAGGGAATAACTATGGCTACACCTTC.

The rearrangement links TRBV28 to TRBJ2-1, with 11 bases lining up with TRBD2. The germline gives CDR1 MDHEN, CDR2 SYDVKM. The CDR3 loop spans 14 amino acids. V shed 6 bases and J 15 bases; nucleotides not matched to a gene: 13. The CDR3 is CASSPPQLAGVVFF. The CDR3 bases are TGTGCCAGCAGCCCCCCTCAACTAGCGGGGGTGGTGTTCTTC.

This clonotype was seen a few times. The V call is TRBV5-1, the J call TRBJ1-6; a weak D match, TRBD1 (5 bases). Per germline, CDR1 SGHRS and CDR2 YFSETQ. The CDR3 loop spans 16 amino acids. With 4 bases removed from V and 6 bases from J, the gap between germline ends came to 17 bases. The DNA of the CDR3 is TGCGCCAGCAGCGCAATAGGGGTTGGTGGTAATTCACCCCTCCACTTT. Residues: CASSAIGVGGNSPLHF. Combining the CDR3 with reference TRBV5-1 and TRBJ1-6 gives the whole variable domain KAGVTQTPRYLIKTRGQQVTLSCSPISGHRSVSWYQQTPGQGLQFLFEYFSETQRNKGNFPGRFSGRQFSNSRSEMNVSTLELGDSALYLCASSAIGVGGNSPLHFGNGTRLTVT.

This clonotype appeared many times. The CDR3 loop reads CAIRSGVAGYEQYV. Written as DNA, the CDR3 is TGTGCCATCAGATCTGGAGTTGCCGGCTACGAGCAGTACGTC. The chain combines TRBV10-3 with TRBJ2-7; no clear D gene. There are 14 residues in the CDR3. V lost 6 bases and J 3 bases, leaving 15 bases between the germline ends. In germline, CDR1 is ENHRY, CDR2 SYGVKD.

This clonotype was recorded a few times. The rearrangement uses TRBV21-1 and TRBJ1-3; the D segment call TRBD1 is taken from the table without a DNA check. TRBV21-1 represents a pseudogene. The CDR3 runs to 17 residues. The CDR3 sequence is CASSKESGETSGNTIYF. The CDR3 region has the DNA TGTGCCAGCAGCAAAGAGTCAGGGGAGACCTCTGGAAACACCATATATTTT.

This clonotype was seen a few times. CDR3 sequence reads: CASNPSVGETQYF. The CDR3 DNA is TGTGCCAGCAACCCATCCGTCGGTGAGACCCAGTACTTC. This chain links TRBV6-6 with TRBJ2-5; D remains ambiguous. Germline V gene lookup returns CDR1 MNHNY and CDR2 SVGAGI (reference sequence). The CDR3 covers 13 residues. Between the trimmed V and J ends, which lost 7 bases and 5 bases, there was a span of 14 bases.

This clonotype was seen more than once but under ten times. The chain employs TRBV25-1 and TRBJ1-6; 7 bases match TRBD1. The J segment lost 9 bases and the V segment lost 6 bases, leaving 8 bases of the junction unmatched. Germline V gene data show CDR1 as MGHDK and CDR2 as SYGVNS. The CDR3 is 14 residues long. The CDR3 DNA is TGTGCCAGCAGCTCGACAGGGTGGCGTTCACCCCTCCACTTT. This codes for CASSSTGWRSPLHF.

This chain connects TRBV15 to TRBJ1-6; 9 nucleotides match TRBD1. The CDR3 is 14 amino acids. The V gene's germline CDR1 is LNHNV and CDR2 YYDKDF (reference sequence). V lost 3 bases, J lost 8 bases, and 2 bases stayed unmatched. CDR3 sequence: CATSRDRGYSPLHF. The CDR3 nucleotides are TGTGCCACCAGCAGGGACAGGGGATATTCACCCCTCCACTTT.

The V and J genes are TRBV7-9 and TRBJ1-1, with TRBD1 matching 8 bases. Germline CDR1 and CDR2: SEHNR and FQNEAQ (reference sequence). The CDR3 sequence is 19 residues long. The J segment lost 2 bases and the V segment lost 1 base, leaving 15 bases of the junction unmatched. The CDR3, as DNA: TGTGCCAGCAGCTTAGTTCACCAGGACAGGGTGATTCTTAACACTGAAGCTTTCTTT. It is translated as CASSLVHQDRVILNTEAFF.

The rearrangement uses TRBV12-3 or TRBV12-4 and TRBJ1-2; TRBD1 aligns across 10 bases. The CDR3 covers 15 residues. The junction had 7 bases not matched to a gene; V was cut back by 5 bases and J by 4 bases. The CDR3 DNA sequence: TGTGCCAGCAGTAATCCGGGACAGGGGTTCTATGGCTACACCTTC. It encodes CASSNPGQGFYGYTF.

The chain links TRBV5-5 to TRBJ1-6; 7 nucleotides line up with TRBD1. V shed 2 bases and J 1 base; nucleotides not matched to a gene: 9. Germline CDR1 reads SGHKS; CDR2 reads YYEKEE (reference sequence). The CDR3 contains 18 residues. The CDR3: CASSLFEQGRSYNSPLHF. In DNA, the CDR3 is TGTGCCAGCAGCTTATTTGAACAGGGGCGATCCTATAATTCACCCCTCCACTTT.

The gene calls are TRBV29-1 and TRBJ1-5; 8 bases fit TRBD1. Germline CDR1 and CDR2: SQVTM and ANQGSEA. The CDR3 sequence is 13 residues long. Trimming took 6 bases from V and 6 from J; bases not matched to a gene: 7. The CDR3 region has the DNA TGCAGCGTACAGGACAGGGTTGGTCAGCCCCAGCATTTT. This codes for CSVQDRVGQPQHF.

The gene calls are TRBV7-9 and TRBJ1-2; possible D gene TRBD1, 6 bases. Per germline, CDR1 SEHNR and CDR2 FQNEAQ (reference sequence). CDR3 length equals 14 residues. V shed 5 bases and J shed 2 bases, with 12 bases lying between them. The CDR3 loop is CASSPTGSNYGYTF. Written as DNA, the CDR3 is TGTGCCAGCAGCCCGACAGGTTCGAACTATGGCTACACCTTC.

The sample holds a few counts of this clonotype. This chain connects TRBV29-1 to TRBJ2-5, with a possible D match to TRBD2 (6 bases). The CDR3 loop spans 12 amino acids. V gave up 3 bases and J gave up 3 bases, with 8 bases separating them. The germline V gene has CDR1 SQVTM and CDR2 ANQGSEA. The CDR3, as DNA: TGCAGCGTTGACTGGGGGGAAGAGACCCAGTACTTC. This gives the protein CSVDWGEETQYF.

This chain joins TRBV7-2 and TRBJ2-1; 12 bases line up with TRBD2. This CDR3 is built from 16 residues. With V trimmed by 4 bases and J by 6 bases, 7 bases remained unmatched. Germline V CDR1 and CDR2: SGHTA, FQGNSA. The CDR3 is CASSSYTSGGFNEQFF. CDR3 nucleotide sequence: TGTGCCAGCAGCTCATATACTAGCGGGGGGTTCAATGAGCAGTTCTTC.

The chain employs TRBV20-1 and TRBJ2-1; 13 nucleotides agree with TRBD2. The CDR3 extends over 17 amino acids. J lost 0 bases, V lost 6 bases, and 8 bases had no gene match. CDR1 DFQATT and CDR2 SNEGSKA come from the germline V gene (reference sequence). The CDR3 sequence: CSAPGLAGLSSYNEQFF. The CDR3 DNA reads as TGCAGTGCGCCGGGACTAGCGGGGCTGAGCTCCTACAATGAGCAGTTCTTC.

This clonotype was picked up a small number of times. The chain is built from TRBV5-1 and TRBJ2-7; the D gene could be TRBD1 or TRBD2 (5 bases each). CDR3 length equals 13 residues. CDR1 and CDR2 (germline): SGHRS, YFSETQ. V was shortened by 0 bases and J by 7 bases, with 11 bases between the two germline ends. The CDR3 is CASSLDRTGEQYF. The CDR3 DNA reads as TGCGCCAGCAGCTTGGACAGGACTGGGGAGCAGTACTTC.

The rearrangement joins TRBV7-6 to TRBJ1-1; D is undetermined. The ends were cut back, 8 bases at V and 8 bases at J, with 12 bases in the middle. Germline loops: CDR1 SGHVS, CDR2 FNYEAQ. The CDR3 contains 11 residues. CDR3 bases: TGTGCCAGCGGCTCAAAATGGGAAGCTTTCTTT. The encoded protein is CASGSKWEAFF.

This clonotype occurred a few times. The chain joins TRBV10-2 to TRBJ2-7, with 8 positions matching TRBD1. The CDR3 spans 14 residues. J gave up 6 bases and V 2 bases, and 6 bases lay outside the gene matches. The germline V gene encodes CDR1 WSHSY and CDR2 SAAADI. CDR3 loop: CASSEQGALAEQYF. The CDR3 DNA reads TGCGCCAGCAGTGAGCAGGGGGCATTGGCCGAGCAGTACTTC.

The chain has TRBV7-3 and TRBJ1-1; no firm D call. The ends were cut back, 1 base at V and 6 bases at J, with 9 bases in the middle. CDR1 is SGHTA and CDR2 is FQGTGA in the germline V gene. The CDR3 has 13 residues. DNA for the CDR3: TGTGCCAGCAGCTTAATGCGGGAGGCTGAAGCTTTCTTT. Amino acids: CASSLMREAEAFF.